One and the same sample provided the 11 T cell receptor beta chains below, sequenced in a study of blood T cell repertoires in COVID-19. Repertoires were generated with immunoSEQ multiplex PCR, while TCRdb's copy carries only in-frame clones and drops some. The sample has roughly 180,000 clones, 85% to 90% seen once. Sequenced sample: peripheral blood. The receptors were gathered from a woman aged 25 to 39 with active or convalescent COVID-19.

In regard to this clone: One junction end does not reproduce the germline sequence, and a read error may be involved. The chain links TRBV13 to TRBJ2-5; 12 bases are a match to TRBD2. This CDR3 is built from 13 residues. The germline V gene has CDR1 PRHDT and CDR2 FYEKMQ (reference sequence). This chain's CDR3 is CASRLGLAGLLDF. As DNA, the CDR3 is TGTGCCAGCAGACTAGGACTAGCGGGGCTTCTGGACTTC.

V is TRBV5-4 and J is TRBJ2-7; TRBD2 matches 8 bases. Unmatched junction bases numbered 6, after V lost 1 base and J lost 0 bases. This CDR3 has 16 residues. In germline, CDR1 is SGHNT, CDR2 YYREEE (reference sequence). CDR3 nucleotides: TGTGCCAGCAGCTTGATAGCGGGGATCGTCTCCTACGAGCAGTACTTC. Its protein product is CASSLIAGIVSYEQYF.

The chain links TRBV5-1 to TRBJ2-1; 13 positions agree with TRBD2. This CDR3 comprises 19 residues. Germline loops: CDR1 SGHRS, CDR2 YFSETQ. Germline trimming cut 3 bases from V and 0 bases from J; bases unmatched to any gene: 9. CDR3 sequence reads: CASSSRLAGGLSSYNEQFF. The CDR3 DNA reads as TGCGCCAGCAGCTCCCGACTAGCGGGAGGCCTGAGCTCCTACAATGAGCAGTTCTTC.

This chain uses TRBV23-1 with TRBJ2-7; 11 nucleotides agree with TRBD2. TRBV23-1 is classed as an ORF, of uncertain function. V lost 2 bases to trimming and J lost 7 bases; unmatched junction nucleotides: 19. This CDR3 spans 19 amino acids. CDR3 sequence: CASSQPTTGTSGPGWEQYF. CDR3 nucleotides: TGCGCCAGCAGTCAACCTACCACCGGGACTAGCGGCCCAGGGTGGGAGCAGTACTTC.

CDR3 in DNA: TGTGCCAGCAGTTACCAGGGAAGCTCCTACGAGCAGTACTTC. This sequence encodes CASSYQGSSYEQYF. The rearrangement uses TRBV27 and TRBJ2-7; perhaps TRBD1 as D (5 bases). The CDR3 consists of 14 residues. The V end was cut by 4 bases, the J end by 0 bases, with 10 bases between. CDR1 is MNHEY, CDR2 SMNVEV, per germline (reference sequence).

This clone was observed a single time. The rearrangement uses TRBV5-6 and TRBJ2-7, with 8 bases matching TRBD2. The CDR3 covers 16 residues. V lost 6 bases, J lost 2 bases, and 13 bases stayed unmatched. CDR1 SGHDT and CDR2 YYEEEE come from the germline V gene. The CDR3 loop is CASNPYLAGPTYEQYF. CDR3 DNA: TGTGCCAGCAACCCTTATTTAGCGGGGCCAACCTACGAGCAGTACTTC.

This rearrangement joins TRBV2 to TRBJ2-6, with D uncertain. The CDR3 loop spans 14 amino acids. The V end was cut by 8 bases, the J end by 0 bases, with 8 bases between. Germline V lookup: CDR1 SNHLY, CDR2 FYNNEI. The CDR3 sequence is CASRRSSGANVLTF. The DNA for the CDR3 is TGTGCCAGCCGTCGGAGCTCTGGGGCCAACGTCCTGACTTTC.

The V call is TRBV27, the J call TRBJ2-6; a possible D gene is TRBD1 (6 bases). The germline gives CDR1 MNHEY, CDR2 SMNVEV (reference sequence). Trimming took off 11 bases at V and 4 bases at J, with 15 bases between the two ends. The CDR3 has 14 residues. The CDR3 spells CAGVRGGGANVLTF. The CDR3 nucleotides are TGTGCCGGGGTCAGGGGTGGAGGGGCCAACGTCCTGACTTTC.

This clone showed up just once. The V gene is TRBV19, the J gene TRBJ1-6; TRBD1 matches at 7 bases. Germline V gene sequence: CDR1 LNHDA, CDR2 SQIVND (reference sequence). J gave up 5 bases and V 7 bases, and 11 bases lay outside the gene matches. The CDR3 has 16 amino acids. The CDR3 DNA follows: TGTGCCAGTAATCATAAAGGGGGCCTGGATAATTCACCCCTCCACTTT. It encodes CASNHKGGLDNSPLHF.

J is TRBJ1-6 and V is TRBV6-5, with D possibly matching TRBD1 (6 bases). Germline V gene lookup returns CDR1 MNHEY and CDR2 SVGAGI. V was shortened by 0 bases and J by 5 bases, with 8 bases between the two germline ends. The CDR3 covers 15 residues. CDR3 bases: TGTGCCAGCAGTTACTCAGGGGGAGATAATTCACCCCTCCACTTT. The encoded protein is CASSYSGGDNSPLHF.

V usage is TRBV19 and J usage is TRBJ1-2; D is uncertain. V was clipped by 6 bases and J by 3 bases, with 20 bases between them. The V gene's germline CDR1 is LNHDA and CDR2 SQIVND (reference sequence). The CDR3 sequence is 16 residues long. The CDR3 loop is CASRPLFRVQHYGYTF. In nucleotides, the CDR3 is TGTGCCAGTAGGCCCCTTTTCCGGGTCCAGCACTATGGCTACACCTTC.